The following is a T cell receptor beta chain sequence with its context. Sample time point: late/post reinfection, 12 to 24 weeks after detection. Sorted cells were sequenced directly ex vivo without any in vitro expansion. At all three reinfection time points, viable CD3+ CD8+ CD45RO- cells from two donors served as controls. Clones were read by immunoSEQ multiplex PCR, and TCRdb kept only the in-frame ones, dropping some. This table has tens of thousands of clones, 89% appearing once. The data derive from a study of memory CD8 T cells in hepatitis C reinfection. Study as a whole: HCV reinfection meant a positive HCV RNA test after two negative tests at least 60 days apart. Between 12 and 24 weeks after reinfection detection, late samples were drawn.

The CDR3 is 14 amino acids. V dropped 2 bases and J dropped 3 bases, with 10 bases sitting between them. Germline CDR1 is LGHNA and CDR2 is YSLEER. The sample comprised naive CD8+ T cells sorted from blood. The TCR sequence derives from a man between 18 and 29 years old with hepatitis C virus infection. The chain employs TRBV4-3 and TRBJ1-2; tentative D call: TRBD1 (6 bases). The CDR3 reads CASSQYPGDYGYTF. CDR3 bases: TGCGCCAGCAGCCAATATCCAGGGGACTATGGCTACACCTTC.